The 5 T cell receptor beta chains in this list originate from one sample, sequenced in a study of blood T cell repertoires in COVID-19. Some clones are missing from TCRdb's copy, which holds only in-frame ones; the method was immunoSEQ multiplex PCR. In the table there are about 230,000 clones, approximately 89% of which are singletons. Specimen: PBMCs or T cells enriched from blood (not recorded which). The source is a woman in her twenties or thirties with acute COVID-19.

The V and J genes are TRBV5-1 and TRBJ1-1, with unresolved D. Per the germline V gene, CDR1 is SGHRS and CDR2 is YFSETQ. This CDR3 has 13 residues. V dropped 0 bases and J dropped 4 bases, with 7 bases sitting between them. CDR3 amino acids: CASSLVQLTEAFF. CDR3 DNA: TGCGCCAGCAGCTTGGTACAGCTCACTGAAGCTTTCTTT.

This chain joins TRBV7-8 and TRBJ2-7; a weak D match, TRBD1 (6 bases). CDR1 SGHVS and CDR2 FQNEAQ come from the germline V gene. The CDR3 contains 15 residues. V dropped 0 bases and J dropped 4 bases, with 13 bases sitting between them. CDR3 protein: CASSLATGPGYEQYF. DNA of the CDR3: TGTGCCAGCAGCTTAGCCACAGGGCCTGGGTACGAGCAGTACTTC.

The V and J genes are TRBV21-1 and TRBJ2-3; the D segment call TRBD1 is taken from the table without a DNA check. TRBV21-1 is listed as a pseudogene. This CDR3 has 18 amino acids. Here the CDR3 DNA reads TGTGCCAGCAGCAAAGTACCGCCAGGGGGACGGCGCACAGATACGCAGTATTTT. Amino acids: CASSKVPPGGRRTDTQYF.

The CDR3 loop reads CATTTGGTEAFF. CDR3 DNA: TGTGCCACTACGACAGGGGGGACTGAAGCTTTCTTT. This chain connects TRBV10-3 to TRBJ1-1; 9 bases align to TRBD1. With 10 bases clipped from V and 5 bases from J, the junction kept 5 bases outside the gene matches. There are 12 residues in the CDR3. Germline CDR1 is ENHRY and CDR2 is SYGVKD.

CDR3 sequence reads: CASSLAPGQANTEAFF. The CDR3 DNA is TGCGCCAGCAGCTTGGCCCCGGGACAGGCGAACACTGAAGCTTTCTTT. The chain uses TRBV5-1 and TRBJ1-1; 8 bases are a match to TRBD1. V gave up 0 bases and J gave up 1 base; unmatched junction bases: 5. Germline assignment: CDR1 SGHRS and CDR2 YFSETQ. The CDR3 has 16 amino acids.